The clone carrying this T cell receptor (beta chain) was seen only a few times. Its antigen is unknown. In germline, CDR1 is MNHEY, CDR2 SVGEGT. There are 14 residues in the CDR3. V dropped 8 bases and J dropped 2 bases, with 14 bases sitting between them. Sequencing of the DNA from cultured CD4+ T cells was carried out with the Oncomine TCR Beta short-read assay. TCRdb re-analysed the PCR reads in MiXCR, keeping a single row per CDR3 protein. In the table there are 16,000 or so distinct CDR3 sequences, 52% of which are singletons. Treatment meaning: approximately 11-day PBMC culture with coronavirus spike peptide pools or control peptides (ViraFEST assay). ViraFEST expanded antigen-specific T cells with peptide pools, then sequenced TCRs. This sample was taken from a study of vaccination and CD4 T cells after COVID-19. Study details: Convalescent patients were SARS-CoV-2 positive by nasal swab PCR; several mild, one severe. Convalescent cases consisted of six males and four females, of whom two were Hispanic. Overall study results and limits: A nonsignificant rise from about 20 to 38 was seen in the median number of SARS-CoV-2-reactive clonotypes.

The TCR comes from a human donor who had recovered from COVID-19. The input for sequencing was CD4+ T cells from blood, cultured in vitro, taken before SARS-CoV-2 vaccination. The rearrangement links TRBV6-2 or TRBV6-3 to TRBJ2-3; D is possibly TRBD2 (6 bases). The CDR3 bases are TGTGCCAGCCTTCGGCGGGACCACACAGATACGCAGTATTTT. It encodes CASLRRDHTDTQYF.